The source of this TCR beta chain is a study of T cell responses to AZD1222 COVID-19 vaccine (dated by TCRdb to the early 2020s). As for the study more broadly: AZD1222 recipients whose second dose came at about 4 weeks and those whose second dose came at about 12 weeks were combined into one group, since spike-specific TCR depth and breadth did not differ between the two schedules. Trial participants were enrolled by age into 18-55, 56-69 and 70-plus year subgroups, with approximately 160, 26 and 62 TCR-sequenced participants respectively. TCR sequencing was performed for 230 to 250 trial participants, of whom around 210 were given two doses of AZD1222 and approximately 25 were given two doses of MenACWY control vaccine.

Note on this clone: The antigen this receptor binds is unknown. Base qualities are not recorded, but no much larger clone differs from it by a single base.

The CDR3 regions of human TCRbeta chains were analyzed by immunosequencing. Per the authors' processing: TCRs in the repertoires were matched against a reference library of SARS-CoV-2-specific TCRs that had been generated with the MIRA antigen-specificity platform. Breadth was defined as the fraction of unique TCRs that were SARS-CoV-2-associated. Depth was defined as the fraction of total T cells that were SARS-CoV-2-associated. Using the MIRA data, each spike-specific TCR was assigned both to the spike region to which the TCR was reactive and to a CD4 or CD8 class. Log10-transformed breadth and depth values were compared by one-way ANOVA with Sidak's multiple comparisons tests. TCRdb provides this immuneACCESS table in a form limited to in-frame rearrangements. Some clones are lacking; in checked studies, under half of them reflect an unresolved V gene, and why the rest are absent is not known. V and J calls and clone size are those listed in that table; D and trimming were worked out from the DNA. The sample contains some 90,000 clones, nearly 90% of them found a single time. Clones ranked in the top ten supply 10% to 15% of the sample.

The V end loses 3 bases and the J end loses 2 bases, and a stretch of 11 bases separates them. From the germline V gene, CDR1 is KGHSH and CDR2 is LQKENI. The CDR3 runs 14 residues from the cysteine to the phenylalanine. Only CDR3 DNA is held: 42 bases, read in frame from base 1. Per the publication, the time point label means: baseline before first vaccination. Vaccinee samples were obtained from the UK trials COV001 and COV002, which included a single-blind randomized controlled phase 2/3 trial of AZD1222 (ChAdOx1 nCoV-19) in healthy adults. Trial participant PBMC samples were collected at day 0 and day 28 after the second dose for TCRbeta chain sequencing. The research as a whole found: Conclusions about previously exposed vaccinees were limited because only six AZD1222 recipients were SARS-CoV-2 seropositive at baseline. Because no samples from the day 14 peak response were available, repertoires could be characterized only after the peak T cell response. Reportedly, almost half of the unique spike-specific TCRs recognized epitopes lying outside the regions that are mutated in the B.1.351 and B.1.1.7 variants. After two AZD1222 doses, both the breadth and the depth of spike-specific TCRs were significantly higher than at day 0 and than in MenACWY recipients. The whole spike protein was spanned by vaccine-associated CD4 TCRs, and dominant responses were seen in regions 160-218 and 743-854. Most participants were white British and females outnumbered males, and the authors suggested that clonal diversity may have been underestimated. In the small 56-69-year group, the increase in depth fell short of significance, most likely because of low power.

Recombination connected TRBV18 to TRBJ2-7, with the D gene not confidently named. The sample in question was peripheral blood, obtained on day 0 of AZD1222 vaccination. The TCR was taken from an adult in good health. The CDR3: CASSPPAGAYEQYF. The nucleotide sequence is TGTGCCAGCTCACCCCCAGCAGGTGCCTACGAGCAGTACTTC.